One and the same sample provided the 21 T cell receptor beta chains below, sequenced in a study of cytomegalovirus exposure and HLA in healthy donors. Use of 60 Vbeta and 13 Jbeta primers characterized the PCR. Produced via immunoSEQ multiplex PCR; TCRdb's table is partial and in-frame only. Of over 200,000 clones in the sample, 80% to 90% were seen once. Sequences were obtained from PBMCs. These receptors all stem from a woman under 30 in good health and CMV-seronegative.

V and J are TRBV5-4 and TRBJ2-1, with D uncertain. Germline assignment: CDR1 SGHNT and CDR2 YYREEE (reference sequence). V lost 0 bases to trimming and J lost 5 bases, with 9 bases between them. This CDR3 is 14 amino acids long. The DNA for the CDR3 is TGTGCCAGCAGCTTGGGGGCTTCGAACAATGAGCAGTTCTTC. Translation: CASSLGASNNEQFF.

A single count supports this clone. The chain joins TRBV6-1 to TRBJ2-2, with D unresolved. Germline CDR1 reads MNHNS; CDR2 reads SASEGT. The CDR3 consists of 15 residues. The germline V and J ends were trimmed by 0 bases and 5 bases, with 10 bases remaining between them. For the CDR3, the DNA is TGTGCCAGCAGTGAAGCTGTATTGAGGACCGGGGAGCTGTTTTTT. It yields the protein CASSEAVLRTGELFF.

This chain connects TRBV6-6 to TRBJ1-6, with TRBD1 identical over 9 bases. Trimming at V came to 5 bases and at J to 10 bases, leaving 9 bases not matched to a gene. This CDR3 region has 15 residues. Per germline, CDR1 MNHNY and CDR2 SVGAGI (reference sequence). The CDR3 nucleotides read TGTGCCAGCAGTACAGGGACAGGGTGGAAGTCACCCCTCCACTTT. Translating gives CASSTGTGWKSPLHF.

The rearrangement uses TRBV7-2 and TRBJ1-3, with D possibly being TRBD1 (5 bases). CDR1 SGHTA and CDR2 FQGNSA come from the germline V gene. Trimming left V 5 bases short and J 0 bases short, with 23 bases between. The CDR3 has 19 residues. Written as DNA, the CDR3 is TGTGCCAGCAGCCCCTCCGGGACTGCCCCTCCTTTCTCTGGAAACACCATATATTTT. Protein sequence: CASSPSGTAPPFSGNTIYF.

This chain connects TRBV7-9 to TRBJ2-3; 11 nucleotides align to TRBD2. This CDR3 has 16 amino acids. V gave up 4 bases and J gave up 2 bases; unmatched junction bases: 5. Germline V lookup: CDR1 SEHNR, CDR2 FQNEAQ (reference sequence). In DNA form, the CDR3 reads TGTGCCAGCAGCTCCCGACTAGCGGGAATCACAGATACGCAGTATTTT. Translating it yields CASSSRLAGITDTQYF.

V is TRBV7-8 and J is TRBJ2-1; tentatively, D is TRBD1 (6 bases). With 6 bases removed from V and 1 base from J, the gap between germline ends came to 13 bases. In germline, CDR1 is SGHVS, CDR2 FQNEAQ. The CDR3 has 15 residues. As DNA, the CDR3 is TGTGCCAGCAGTTCCAACAGGGCATCCTACAATGAGCAGTTCTTC. It specifies CASSSNRASYNEQFF.

The chain has TRBV15 and TRBJ2-7, with TRBD1 matching 10 bases. There are 16 residues in the CDR3. Germline lookup yields CDR1 LNHNV and CDR2 YYDKDF (reference sequence). The J segment lost 3 bases and the V segment lost 3 bases, leaving 8 bases of the junction unmatched. Here the CDR3 DNA reads TGTGCCACCAGCAGGGGACAGGGGTATTACCTCTACGAGCAGTACTTC. Protein: CATSRGQGYYLYEQYF.

The chain is built from TRBV5-4 and TRBJ2-3, with D perhaps matching TRBD1 (6 bases). The CDR3 consists of 15 residues. V lost 4 bases and J lost 6, with 18 bases in between. Germline values: CDR1 SGHNT, CDR2 YYREEE (reference sequence). Written as DNA, the CDR3 is TGTGCCAGCAGCCACCGGGACACCAGCTTGGATACGCAGTATTTT. Encoded protein: CASSHRDTSLDTQYF. The variable domain in full, completed from reference TRBV5-4 and TRBJ2-3, reads ETGVTQSPTHLIKTRGQQVTLRCSSQSGHNTVSWYQQALGQGPQFIFQYYREEENGRGNFPPRFSGLQFPNYSSELNVNALELDDSALYLCASSHRDTSLDTQYFGPGTRLTVL.

The J gene is TRBJ1-2, the V gene TRBV19; 11 nucleotides line up with TRBD1. V lost 5 bases and J lost 5; bases outside the gene matches: 4. The CDR3 has 14 residues. The V gene's germline CDR1 is LNHDA and CDR2 SQIVND (reference sequence). CDR3 sequence reads: CASSPGQGEYGYTF. CDR3 DNA: TGTGCCAGTAGTCCGGGACAGGGGGAGTATGGCTACACCTTC.

V usage is TRBV11-2 and J usage is TRBJ2-7; TRBD1 matches 7 bases. Germline CDR1 reads SGHAT; CDR2 reads FQNNGV. The CDR3 extends over 14 amino acids. The V gene end was trimmed by 4 bases and the J gene end by 11 bases; junction bases not matched to a gene: 14. CDR3 region: CASSSMTGRRSKYF. Written as DNA, the CDR3 is TGTGCCAGCAGCTCAATGACAGGGCGAAGATCTAAGTACTTC.

The J gene is TRBJ2-7, the V gene TRBV5-4, with TRBD2 identical over 8 bases. Per germline, CDR1 SGHNT and CDR2 YYREEE (reference sequence). The CDR3 is made up of 16 amino acids. The trim removed 3 bases at V and 0 bases at J, leaving 8 bases unmatched. DNA of the CDR3: TGTGCCAGCAGCTGGAGCGGGAGTCGAAGCTCCTACGAGCAGTACTTC. This encodes CASSWSGSRSSYEQYF.

The chain uses TRBV28 and TRBJ1-1, with D uncertain. V dropped 1 base and J dropped 8 bases, with 8 bases sitting between them. CDR3 size: 12 residues. In germline, CDR1 is MDHEN, CDR2 SYDVKM. CDR3 in DNA: TGTGCCAGCAGTTTATTCCAGGCCGAAGCTTTCTTT. Translated, it gives CASSLFQAEAFF.

The gene calls are TRBV19 and TRBJ1-4; TRBD1 might be the D (5 bases). The germline V gene encodes CDR1 LNHDA and CDR2 SQIVND (reference sequence). The CDR3 is 14 amino acids. Trimming took 8 bases from V and 3 from J, leaving 13 bases between them. The CDR3, as DNA: TGTGCCAGTCAACAGGTCGCCTCTAATGAAAAACTGTTTTTT. Its protein is CASQQVASNEKLFF.

In nucleotides, the CDR3 is TGTGCCAGTAGTATAGAGACTAGCGGGGACTCCTACGAGCAGTACTTC. Translating gives CASSIETSGDSYEQYF. This rearrangement joins TRBV19 to TRBJ2-7, with 11 nucleotides matching TRBD2. CDR1 and CDR2 from the germline V gene are LNHDA and SQIVND (reference sequence). The junction had 1 base not matched to a gene; V was cut back by 0 bases and J by 0 bases. The CDR3 runs 16 residues.

A word on this clone: Relative to the germline gene, one junction end is altered; a read error may explain this. The genes are TRBV6-1 and TRBJ2-1; D not certain. The germline gives CDR1 MNHNS, CDR2 SASEGT. CDR3 length: 15 amino acids. CDR3 amino acids: CASGESEFPYNEQFF. The CDR3 nucleotides read TGTGCCAGCGGTGAATCAGAATTTCCCTACAATGAGCAGTTCTTC.

The J gene is TRBJ2-1, the V gene TRBV5-8; maybe TRBD1 (5 bases). V was clipped by 0 bases and J by 7 bases, with 8 bases between them. Looked up from germline, CDR1 is SGHTS and CDR2 is YDEGEE. The CDR3 is 13 residues long. The CDR3 DNA reads as TGTGCCAGCAGCTTGGAGGGGCGGAATGAGCAGTTCTTC. Translation: CASSLEGRNEQFF.

The V gene is TRBV9, the J gene TRBJ2-1; 7 bases are shared with TRBD2. This CDR3 is 15 amino acids long. Per the germline V gene, CDR1 is SGDLS and CDR2 is YYNGEE. Trimming took 1 base from V and 9 from J; bases not matched to a gene: 10. In DNA form, the CDR3 reads TGTGCCAGCAGCGTATCCGGACTAGGCGGGGGTGAGCAGTTCTTC. Translated, it gives CASSVSGLGGGEQFF.

This clone was seen a single time. This chain connects TRBV9 to TRBJ1-4; D is undetermined. The CDR3 extends over 14 amino acids. Trimming shortened V by 3 bases and J by 7 bases, and 13 bases separated the two germline ends. Germline assignment: CDR1 SGDLS and CDR2 YYNGEE. The CDR3 sequence: CASSAARQTEKLFF. Here the CDR3 DNA reads TGTGCCAGCAGCGCTGCGAGACAAACTGAAAAACTGTTTTTT. Full variable domain (rest looked up from reference TRBV9 and TRBJ1-4): DSGVTQTPKHLITATGQRVTLRCSPRSGDLSVYWYQQSLDQGLQFLIQYYNGEERAKGNILERFSAQQFPDLHSELNLSSLELGDSALYFCASSAARQTEKLFFGSGTQLSVL.

The V gene is TRBV28, the J gene TRBJ1-4, with D unclear. Germline V CDR1 and CDR2: MDHEN, SYDVKM. This CDR3 spans 15 amino acids. Between the trimmed V and J ends, which lost 3 bases and 0 bases, there was a span of 8 bases. CDR3 nucleotides: TGTGCCAGCAGTTTGACTTGGGCAACTAATGAAAAACTGTTTTTT. The encoded protein is CASSLTWATNEKLFF. Full variable domain (remainder filled in from reference TRBV28 and TRBJ1-4): DVKVTQSSRYLVKRTGEKVFLECVQDMDHENMFWYRQDPGLGLRLIYFSYDVKMKEKGDIPEGYSVSREKKERFSLILESASTNQTSMYLCASSLTWATNEKLFFGSGTQLSVL.

This clone was detected only a few times. This chain connects TRBV2 to TRBJ1-1, with D uncertain. From germline, CDR1 is SNHLY and CDR2 FYNNEI. This CDR3 is 12 amino acids long. Trimming left V 4 bases short and J 6 bases short, with 9 bases between. The DNA of the CDR3 is TGTGCCAGCAGTGTTTCGGGTGCTGAAGCTTTCTTT. This encodes CASSVSGAEAFF.

V is TRBV10-3 and J is TRBJ2-7, with TRBD2 identical over 11 bases. The CDR3 loop spans 15 amino acids. In germline, CDR1 is ENHRY, CDR2 SYGVKD. V trimming: 5 bases; J trimming: 3 bases; junction bases outside the gene matches: 6. The CDR3 sequence is CAISLVGTSGYEQYF. The DNA for the CDR3 is TGTGCCATCAGTCTCGTTGGGACTAGCGGCTACGAGCAGTACTTC.